The sequence of this T cell receptor (beta chain) was determined in a study of early T cells in non-severe SARS-CoV-2 infection. For the study at large: Unsorted whole blood bulk RNA was sequenced, with unpaired chains. General study findings and limits: The VDJdb matching leaned toward anti-spike CD8 responses and overlooked private and CD4 specificities.

The ends were cut back, 3 bases at V and 4 bases at J, with 6 bases in the middle. CDR3 length: 11 residues. CDR1 is DFQATT and CDR2 is SNEGSKA in the germline V gene (reference sequence). Individually, cDNA molecules had unique molecular identifiers attached to them. TCRdb redid the calling of the 5' RACE reads with MiXCR, one entry per CDR3 protein. This table holds approximately 42,000 distinct CDR3 sequences, 6% to 7.5% found once. This clonotype has a handful of counts. Its antigen remains unidentified. The chain carries TRBV20-1 and TRBJ2-5; D remains unclear. Sequenced: whole blood. This TCR derives from an adult who was a healthcare worker with PCR-confirmed SARS-CoV-2 infection or an uninfected control (not recorded which). In nucleotides, the CDR3 is TGCAGTGCTAGCCTCCCAGAGACCCAGTACTTC. Its protein product is CSASLPETQYF.